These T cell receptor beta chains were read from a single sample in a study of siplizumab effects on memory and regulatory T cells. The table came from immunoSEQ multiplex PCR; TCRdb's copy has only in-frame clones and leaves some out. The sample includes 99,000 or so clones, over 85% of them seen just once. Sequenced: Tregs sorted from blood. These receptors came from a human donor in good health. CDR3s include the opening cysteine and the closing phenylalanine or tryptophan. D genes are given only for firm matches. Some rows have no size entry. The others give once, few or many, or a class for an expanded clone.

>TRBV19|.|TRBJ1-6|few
CASSTRPHLYNSPLHF
TGTGCCAGTAGTACACGGCCACATCTCTATAATTCACCCCTCCACTTT
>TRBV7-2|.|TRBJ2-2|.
CASSLVYGELFF
TGTGCCAGCAGCTTAGTGTACGGGGAGCTGTTTTTT
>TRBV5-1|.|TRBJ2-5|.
CASSLAVVASETQYF
TGCGCCAGCAGCTTGGCCGTCGTAGCAAGTGAGACCCAGTACTTC
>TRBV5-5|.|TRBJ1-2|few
CASSLTGAPYGYTF
TGTGCCAGCAGCTTGACGGGGGCTCCCTATGGCTACACCTTC
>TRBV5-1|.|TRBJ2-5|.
CASTGGSHEETQYF
TGCGCCAGCACCGGGGGCTCGCACGAAGAGACCCAGTACTTC
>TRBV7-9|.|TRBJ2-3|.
CASSYDTQYF
TGTGCCAGCAGCTACGATACGCAGTATTTT
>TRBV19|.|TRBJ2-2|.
CASSIRRATGELFF
TGTGCCAGTAGTATTAGGAGGGCAACCGGGGAGCTGTTTTTT
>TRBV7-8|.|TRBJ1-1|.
CASSYGPKEEAFF
TGTGCCAGCAGCTACGGGCCAAAAGAGGAAGCTTTCTTT
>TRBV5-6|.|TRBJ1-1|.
CASTAWGGGTEAFF
TGTGCCAGCACAGCGTGGGGAGGGGGAACTGAAGCTTTCTTT
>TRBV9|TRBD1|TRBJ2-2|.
CASSMDRESGELFF
TGTGCCAGCAGCATGGACAGGGAATCCGGGGAGCTGTTTTTT
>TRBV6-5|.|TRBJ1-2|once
CASSYSIEAGYGYTF
TGTGCCAGCAGTTACTCGATAGAGGCCGGATATGGCTACACCTTC
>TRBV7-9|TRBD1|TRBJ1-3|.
CASSSWRGQTGNTIYF
TGTGCCAGCAGTTCATGGCGGGGACAGACTGGAAACACCATATATTTT
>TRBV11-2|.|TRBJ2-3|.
CASSPGTSTDTQYF
TGTGCCAGCAGCCCCGGGACTAGCACAGATACGCAGTATTTT
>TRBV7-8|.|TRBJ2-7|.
CASSLDSSYEQYF
TGTGCCAGCAGCCTGGACAGCTCTTACGAGCAGTACTTC
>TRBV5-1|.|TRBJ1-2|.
CASSLGSHYGYTF
TGCGCCAGCAGCTTAGGCAGCCACTATGGCTACACCTTC
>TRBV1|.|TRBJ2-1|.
CTSSQETSGGPSSYNEQFF
TGCACCAGCAGCCAAGAGACTAGCGGGGGGCCTAGCTCCTACAATGAGCAGTTCTTC
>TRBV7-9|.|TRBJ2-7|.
CASSLAGVLYEQYF
TGTGCCAGCAGCTTAGCGGGAGTCCTTTACGAGCAGTACTTC
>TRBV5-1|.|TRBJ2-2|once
CASRQNTGELFF
TGCGCCAGCAGACAGAACACCGGGGAGCTGTTTTTT
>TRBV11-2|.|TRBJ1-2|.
CASSPRPGGGYGYTF
TGTGCCAGCAGCCCCCGACCGGGGGGGGGCTATGGCTACACCTTC
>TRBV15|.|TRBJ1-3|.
CATSRHTGTHSGNTIYF
TGTGCCACCAGCAGACATACCGGGACCCACTCTGGAAACACCATATATTTT
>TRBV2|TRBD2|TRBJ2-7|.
CASRRERYEQYF
TGTGCCAGCAGGCGGGAGCGCTACGAGCAGTACTTC
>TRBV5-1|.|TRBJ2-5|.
CASSLANPEETQYF
TGCGCCAGCAGCTTGGCCAACCCGGAGGAGACCCAGTACTTC
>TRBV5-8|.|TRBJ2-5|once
CASSQGLPLETQYF
TGTGCCAGCAGCCAGGGATTGCCCCTGGAGACCCAGTACTTC
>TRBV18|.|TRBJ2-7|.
CASSSLGLGRHEQYF
TGTGCCAGCTCGTCCTTGGGACTGGGCAGGCACGAGCAGTACTTC
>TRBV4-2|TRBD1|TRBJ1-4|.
CASSQGGDSEKLFF
TGTGCCAGCAGCCAAGGGGGGGACAGTGAAAAACTGTTTTTT
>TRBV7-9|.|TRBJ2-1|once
CASSFGRDIEQFF
TGTGCCAGCAGCTTCGGACGGGACATTGAGCAGTTCTTC
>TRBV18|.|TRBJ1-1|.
CASSPEGRRTEAFF
TGTGCCAGCTCACCAGAAGGGCGACGGACTGAAGCTTTCTTT
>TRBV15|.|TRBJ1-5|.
CATSRGGGSNQPQHF
TGTGCCACCAGCAGAGGAGGGGGAAGCAATCAGCCCCAGCATTTT
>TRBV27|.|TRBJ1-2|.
CASRGLGSPPNYGYTF
TGTGCCAGCAGAGGGTTGGGTTCACCGCCTAACTATGGCTACACCTTC
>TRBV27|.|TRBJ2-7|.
CASSSWRQTYEQYF
TGTGCCAGCAGTTCTTGGCGCCAGACCTACGAGCAGTACTTC
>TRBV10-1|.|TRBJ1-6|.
CASSESRGGSPLHF
TGCGCCAGCAGTGAGTCCCGAGGGGGTTCACCCCTCCACTTT
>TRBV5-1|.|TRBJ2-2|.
CASRNTGELFF
TGCGCCAGCAGGAACACCGGGGAGCTGTTTTTT
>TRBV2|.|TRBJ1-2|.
CASSDHKGAGGYTF
TGTGCCAGCAGTGATCACAAGGGAGCGGGTGGCTACACCTTC
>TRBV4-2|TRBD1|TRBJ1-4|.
CASSQGTGDEKLFF
TGTGCCAGCAGCCAAGGGACAGGAGATGAAAAACTGTTTTTT
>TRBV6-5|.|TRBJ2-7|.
CASRGAGAGAYEQYF
TGTGCCAGCAGGGGGGCCGGCGCGGGGGCCTACGAGCAGTACTTC
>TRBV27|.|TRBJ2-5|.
CASSLLGGVKTQYF
TGTGCCAGCAGTCTCCTGGGGGGAGTGAAGACCCAGTACTTC
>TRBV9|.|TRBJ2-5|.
CASSVEYQETQYF
TGTGCCAGCAGCGTAGAGTACCAAGAGACCCAGTACTTC
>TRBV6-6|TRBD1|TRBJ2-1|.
CASSFYSGGPNNEQFF
TGTGCCAGCAGTTTTTATTCAGGGGGCCCCAACAATGAGCAGTTCTTC
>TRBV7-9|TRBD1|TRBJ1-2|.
CASSLVLTLGQGSGYTF
TGTGCCAGCAGCTTAGTTTTGACTTTAGGACAGGGAAGCGGCTACACCTTC
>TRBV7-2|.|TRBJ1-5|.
CASSLGPRPQHF
TGTGCCAGCAGCTTAGGCCCTCGGCCCCAGCATTTT
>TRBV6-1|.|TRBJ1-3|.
CASSGVLSGNTIYF
TGTGCCAGCAGTGGCGTTTTGAGTGGAAACACCATATATTTT
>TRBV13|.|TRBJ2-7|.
CASKFKGSYEQYF
TGTGCCAGCAAATTCAAGGGTTCCTACGAGCAGTACTTC
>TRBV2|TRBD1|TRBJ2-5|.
CASSEDTQGDQYF
TGTGCCAGCAGTGAAGATACTCAGGGGGACCAGTACTTC
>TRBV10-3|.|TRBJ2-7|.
CATMGRWGARSYEQYF
TGTGCCACCATGGGTCGGTGGGGGGCGAGGTCCTACGAGCAGTACTTC
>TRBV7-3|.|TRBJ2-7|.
CASSFPGEQYF
TGTGCCAGCAGCTTCCCCGGCGAGCAGTACTTC
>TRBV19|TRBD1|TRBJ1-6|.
CASSGTVNSPLHF
TGTGCCAGTAGTGGGACAGTTAATTCACCCCTCCACTTT
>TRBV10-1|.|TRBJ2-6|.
CASSEYLPGAGANVLTF
TGCGCCAGCAGTGAGTACCTACCGGGGGCTGGGGCCAACGTCCTGACTTTC
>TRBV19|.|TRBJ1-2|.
CATRDTRSNLDGYTF
TGTGCCACCCGGGACACAAGATCGAATTTGGATGGCTACACCTTC
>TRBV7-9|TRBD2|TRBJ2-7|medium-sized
CASSFDSGGDPYEQYF
TGTGCCAGCAGCTTCGATAGCGGGGGGGATCCCTACGAGCAGTACTTC
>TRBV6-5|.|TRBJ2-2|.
CASSYSVNRNTGELFF
TGTGCCAGCAGTTACTCTGTCAACAGAAACACCGGGGAGCTGTTTTTT
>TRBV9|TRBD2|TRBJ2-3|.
CASSVDPAGGADTQYF
TGTGCCAGCAGCGTAGATCCTGCGGGAGGGGCAGATACGCAGTATTTT
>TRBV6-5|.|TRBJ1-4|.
CASSVSSNEKLFF
TGTGCCAGCAGTGTCTCCTCTAATGAAAAACTGTTTTTT
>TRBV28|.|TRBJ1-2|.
CASKRAGSGGYTF
TGTGCCAGCAAGCGGGCCGGCTCGGGCGGCTACACCTTC
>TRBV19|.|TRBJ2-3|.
CASSIGYSSTDTQYF
TGTGCCAGTAGTATCGGCTATTCTAGCACAGATACGCAGTATTTT
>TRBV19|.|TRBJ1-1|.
CASSIGVVNTEAFF
TGTGCCAGTAGTATCGGGGTCGTGAACACTGAAGCTTTCTTT
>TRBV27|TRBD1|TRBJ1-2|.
CASSSTGNDGYTF
TGTGCCAGCAGTTCGACAGGGAATGACGGCTACACCTTC